This TCR beta chain was recovered during a study of blood T cell repertoires in COVID-19. The overall study: The study drew acute and convalescent COVID-19 samples from the United States, Italy and Spain. T cells, B-cell-depleted T cells, or PBMCs provided the cDNA or gDNA that served as material.

This CDR3 has 15 amino acids. V gave up 3 bases and J gave up 0 bases; unmatched junction bases: 4. CDR1 KGHSH and CDR2 LQKENI come from the germline V gene. Source study methods: Quantification of nucleated cells was approximated via reference gene primer amplification. TCRdb's copy holds only in-frame clones and misses some; the assay was immunoSEQ multiplex PCR. That table furnishes V, J and clone size, whereas the DNA furnished D and trimming. The sample has about 200,000 clones; about 89% are singletons. The rearrangement joins TRBV18 to TRBJ1-1; 7 bases align to TRBD1. What was sequenced was peripheral blood. The TCR comes from a man aged 40-49 years with acute or convalescent COVID-19. The DNA of the CDR3 is TGTGCCAGCTCACCCGGACAGGTTGTGAACACTGAAGCTTTCTTT. Amino acid sequence: CASSPGQVVNTEAFF.